This T cell receptor beta chain was captured by sequencing in a study of human T cells and chemical hapten exposure. Across the whole study: 2% DPC applied to an approximately 2 cm by approximately 2 cm arm area sensitized donors.

Whole-study results and caveats: As the donors had alopecia, their immune response may differ from healthy people's.

This sample's time point: pre-sensitization, week 0. Treatment reported: therapeutic diphenylcyclopropenone sensitization with weekly scalp DPC. Non-pregnant alopecia patients aged 18 to 70, suitable for DPC therapy. This clonotype was found a few times. Its antigen is currently unknown. The V end was cut by 0 bases, the J end by 6 bases, with 9 bases between. CDR3 length: 14 residues. Looked up from germline, CDR1 is SGHRS and CDR2 is YFSETQ. In the source study's methods: There were a median of around 100,000 TCRs per sample, with a range from about 23,224 to 690,600. MiXCR, applied by TCRdb to the RACE reads, yields one record per CDR3 protein. In this record, the V and J calls reflect TCRdb's handling and not the investigators' own analysis. The sample includes tens of thousands of distinct CDR3 sequences, around 10% of them seen just once.

This TCR was recovered from a woman between 40 and 55 years old with alopecia areata. Some clones in this sample may be carry-over from other donors' samples. The specimen was whole blood, collected in connection with sensitization to the hapten diphenylcyclopropenone (DPC). The chain employs TRBV5-1 and TRBJ1-4, with D unclear. In DNA form, the CDR3 reads TGCGCCAGCAGCTTGGAGGGTGTACATGAAAAACTGTTTTTT. This sequence encodes CASSLEGVHEKLFF. Combining the CDR3 with reference TRBV5-1 and TRBJ1-4 gives the whole variable domain KAGVTQTPRYLIKTRGQQVTLSCSPISGHRSVSWYQQTPGQGLQFLFEYFSETQRNKGNFPGRFSGRQFSNSRSEMNVSTLELGDSALYLCASSLEGVHEKLFFGSGTQLSVL.